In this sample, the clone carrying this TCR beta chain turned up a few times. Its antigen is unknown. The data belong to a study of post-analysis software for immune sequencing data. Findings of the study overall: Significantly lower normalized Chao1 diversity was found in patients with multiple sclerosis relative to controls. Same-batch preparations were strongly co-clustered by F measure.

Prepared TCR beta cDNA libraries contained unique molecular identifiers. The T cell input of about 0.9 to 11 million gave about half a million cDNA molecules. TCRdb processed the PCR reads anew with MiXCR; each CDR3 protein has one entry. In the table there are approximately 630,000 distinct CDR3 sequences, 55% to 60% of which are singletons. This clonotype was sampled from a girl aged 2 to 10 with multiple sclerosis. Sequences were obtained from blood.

The CDR3 nucleotides read TGTGCCAGCAGCCCTAGAACAGGGAAGGATGAGCAGTTCTTC. It specifies CASSPRTGKDEQFF. The V and J genes are TRBV28 and TRBJ2-1; a weak D match, TRBD1 (6 bases). CDR1 and CDR2 (germline): MDHEN, SYDVKM. This CDR3 contains 14 residues. Trimming took 6 bases from V and 8 from J, leaving 17 bases between them. Drawing the rest from reference TRBV28 and TRBJ2-1, the complete variable domain is DVKVTQSSRYLVKRTGEKVFLECVQDMDHENMFWYRQDPGLGLRLIYFSYDVKMKEKGDIPEGYSVSREKKERFSLILESASTNQTSMYLCASSPRTGKDEQFFGPGTRLTVL.